A selection of T cell receptor beta chains follows, all from one sample in a study of blood T cell repertoires in COVID-19. Using immunoSEQ multiplex PCR, the repertoire was profiled, and TCRdb retains in-frame clones only, with some absent. The sample holds 250,000 to 350,000 clones, about 86% seen once. Sequencing was done on a sample of peripheral blood. The receptors were sampled from a woman in her 30s who had recovered from COVID-19. Each CDR3 is given with its conserved first and last residue. The order of the fields is V gene, clone size, J gene, D gene, CDR3 DNA, CDR3 protein. D genes are given only for firm matches. The size entry is marked missing in some rows and otherwise reads once, few, many or a size class.

>TRBV25-1|few|TRBJ1-1|.
TGTGCCAGCAGTGAATTGGCGGACAGACGATCGAACACTGAAGCTTTCTTT
CASSELADRRSNTEAFF
>TRBV6-5|.|TRBJ1-1|.
TGTGCCAGCAGACAGAACACTGAAGCTTTCTTT
CASRQNTEAFF
>TRBV2|once|TRBJ1-5|TRBD1
TGTGCCAGCAGTCGAGATAGGACAGGCGGGAATCAGCCCCAGCATTTT
CASSRDRTGGNQPQHF
>TRBV6-2/TRBV6-3|.|TRBJ1-1|.
TGTGCCAGCAGTACACAGGGCTCTATGAACACTGAAGCTTTCTTT
CASSTQGSMNTEAFF
>TRBV4-1|.|TRBJ1-1|TRBD1
TGCGCCAGCAGCCAAGATTTGACAGGGAGCACTGAAGCTTTCTTT
CASSQDLTGSTEAFF
>TRBV7-7|.|TRBJ2-3|TRBD2
TGTGCTAGCAGTCCTAGCGGGGGGCCAGATACGCAGTATTTT
CASSPSGGPDTQYF
>TRBV4-1|.|TRBJ2-7|.
TGCGCCAGCAGCCAAGTCCAAGGGGTTGGCTCCTACGAGCAGTACTTC
CASSQVQGVGSYEQYF
>TRBV2|.|TRBJ2-1|.
TGTGCCAGCAGTGATAAGCGGTCCAATGAGCAGTTCTTC
CASSDKRSNEQFF
>TRBV6-7|.|TRBJ1-2|TRBD1
TGTGCCAGCACCTTTTCCCGGGACAGGCCGCGGGCTAACTATGGCTACACCTTC
CASTFSRDRPRANYGYTF
>TRBV6-1|.|TRBJ2-7|TRBD1
TGTGCCAGCAGGGAAGGGGGCTCCAGCTCCTACGAGCAGTACTTC
CASREGGSSSYEQYF
>TRBV4-1|.|TRBJ2-7|TRBD1
TGCGCCAGCAGCCAGCCGGGACAGGGCTCCTACGAGCAGTACTTC
CASSQPGQGSYEQYF
>TRBV6-6|.|TRBJ2-3|TRBD1
TGTGCCAGCAGGGGTGGACAGGGCACAGATACGCAGTATTTT
CASRGGQGTDTQYF
>TRBV4-1|.|TRBJ1-4|.
TGCGCCAGCAGCCCGGGGGGAAACGGAAAACTGTTTTTT
CASSPGGNGKLFF
>TRBV29-1|.|TRBJ2-5|.
TGCAGCGTTTACGGCCTCTGGGAGCAGGCCGCCTGGGAGACCCAGTACTTC
CSVYGLWEQAAWETQYF
>TRBV28|.|TRBJ1-5|TRBD1
TGTGCCAGCAGAGAAACAGGGGGCTTTGGTCAGCCCCAGCATTTT
CASRETGGFGQPQHF
>TRBV2|.|TRBJ2-2|TRBD2
TGTGCCAGCAGTATACGGGAGGGCACCGGGGAGCTGTTTTTT
CASSIREGTGELFF
>TRBV7-2|.|TRBJ2-7|.
TGTGCCAGCAGCTTAGATTCCCTGTCCTACGAGCAGTACTTC
CASSLDSLSYEQYF
>TRBV20-1|.|TRBJ1-1|.
TGCAGTGCTAGTGGAGGACCGAGGAGGAGCACTGAAGCTTTCTTT
CSASGGPRRSTEAFF
>TRBV28|.|TRBJ2-6|TRBD1
TGTGCCAGCATTGACAGGGGGTATGGGGCCAACGTCCTGACTTTC
CASIDRGYGANVLTF
>TRBV2|.|TRBJ2-7|TRBD1
TGTGCCAGCAGTTGGGACAGCCAGAGCTACGAGCAGTACTTC
CASSWDSQSYEQYF
>TRBV3-1/TRBV3-2|.|TRBJ2-6|TRBD1
TGTGCCAGCAGCCGAGAGGACAGGAGTAACCTCTTCCAGGGTTTC
CASSREDRSNLFQGF
>TRBV10-1|.|TRBJ2-1|.
TGCGCCAGCAGTGACTCGCGGTCTGGTTACAATGAGCAGTTCTTC
CASSDSRSGYNEQFF
>TRBV3-1/TRBV3-2|.|TRBJ2-3|.
TGTGCCAGCAGCCAAGTTAAATGGGAGGCGGGGTACACAGATACGCAGTATTTT
CASSQVKWEAGYTDTQYF
>TRBV24-1|.|TRBJ1-2|.
TGTGCCACCAGTGATTCTCGGTGGTTTGGCTACACCTTC
CATSDSRWFGYTF
>TRBV13|few|TRBJ2-1|TRBD2
TGTGCCAGCAGCTTAGATGGGACTATCGCCCATGAGCAGTTCTTC
CASSLDGTIAHEQFF
>TRBV5-1|.|TRBJ2-5|TRBD1
TGCGCCAGCAGCCTAAGGACAGGTCCGCAAGAGACCCAGTACTTC
CASSLRTGPQETQYF
>TRBV18|.|TRBJ2-7|.
TGTGCCAGCTCACCACAGTCTAGCGCATCCTACGAGCAGTACTTC
CASSPQSSASYEQYF
>TRBV29-1|.|TRBJ2-3|TRBD2
TGCAGCGTTGACAAAAGCGGGGATAGCACAGATACGCAGTATTTT
CSVDKSGDSTDTQYF
>TRBV27|.|TRBJ2-7|TRBD1
TGTGCCAGCAGATCCACAGGGGGCTACGAGCAGTACTTC
CASRSTGGYEQYF
>TRBV6-6|.|TRBJ2-1|.
TGTGCCAGCAGTTACTCGATGTGGCGGGACTACAATGAGCAGTTCTTC
CASSYSMWRDYNEQFF
>TRBV7-9|.|TRBJ2-5|TRBD1
TGTGCCAGCAGCCCCACGTCGGACAGGCGATATAGGGAAGAGACCCAGTACTTC
CASSPTSDRRYREETQYF
>TRBV6-4|.|TRBJ2-3|.
TGTGCCAGCAGTGTAAGCGGGCAAAGCACAGATACGCAGTATTTT
CASSVSGQSTDTQYF
>TRBV7-9|.|TRBJ2-7|TRBD2
TGTGCCAGCAGCTCCACTAGCGCCTCACCCTACGAGCAGTACTTC
CASSSTSASPYEQYF
>TRBV3-1/TRBV3-2|.|TRBJ2-1|TRBD2
TGTGCCAGCAGCCAATTAGCGGGAAATGAGCAGTTCTTC
CASSQLAGNEQFF
>TRBV18|once|TRBJ1-2|.
TGTGCCAGCTCACGGGGGGACTATGGCTACACCTTC
CASSRGDYGYTF
>TRBV11-2|.|TRBJ1-2|.
TGTGCCAGCAGCTTAGACCTAAACTATGGCTACACCTTC
CASSLDLNYGYTF
>TRBV6-5|.|TRBJ2-5|.
TGTGCCAGCAGGGGCGGGACGAGTAGAGAGACCCAGTACTTC
CASRGGTSRETQYF
>TRBV5-6|few|TRBJ2-7|.
TGTGCCAGCAGCTTCGAGACAGACCCTTACGAGCAGTACTTC
CASSFETDPYEQYF
>TRBV6-5|once|TRBJ2-2|TRBD2
TGTGCCAGCACACCGGGACTAGCGGCCACCGGGGAGCTGTTTTTT
CASTPGLAATGELFF
>TRBV5-6|.|TRBJ2-3|.
TGTGCCAGCAGCTTGACTAGCACAGATACGCAGTATTTT
CASSLTSTDTQYF
>TRBV10-3|.|TRBJ2-1|TRBD2
TGTGCCATCAGGGAGACTAGCGGGGTGTCGGATGAGCAGTTCTTC
CAIRETSGVSDEQFF
>TRBV3-1/TRBV3-2|once|TRBJ1-2|.
TGTGCCAGCAGCCAAGACCCGACAGGTTACAGTGGCTACACCTTC
CASSQDPTGYSGYTF
>TRBV7-8|.|TRBJ1-2|.
TGTGCCAGCAGCTCGGACGTAGGACAGATATATGGCTACACCTTC
CASSSDVGQIYGYTF
>TRBV5-6|.|TRBJ2-7|.
TGTGCCAGCAGCTTGGGGGCGCGGGAATACGAGCAGTACTTC
CASSLGAREYEQYF
>TRBV15|.|TRBJ2-7|TRBD2
TGTGCCTCTGGTAGCGGGGGGCTGGAGCAGTACTTC
CASGSGGLEQYF
>TRBV7-6|.|TRBJ2-2|TRBD2
TGTGCCAGCAGCTTCACTAGCGGGAGCGCCGGGGAGCTGTTTTTT
CASSFTSGSAGELFF
>TRBV5-1|.|TRBJ2-3|TRBD1
TGCGCCAGCAGCCTTCAGGGACAGGGAGGCACAGATACGCAGTATTTT
CASSLQGQGGTDTQYF
>TRBV5-6|.|TRBJ2-3|TRBD2
TGTGCCAGCAGCTACCATTGGACTAGCGGGAGAACAGATACGCAGTATTTT
CASSYHWTSGRTDTQYF
>TRBV24-1|few|TRBJ2-3|.
TGTGCCACCAGTGGGCAACAGGGAAGCACAGATACGCAGTATTTT
CATSGQQGSTDTQYF